These T cell receptor beta chains were read from a single sample in a study of blood T cell repertoires in COVID-19. The data were produced by immunoSEQ multiplex PCR, yet TCRdb's version contains in-frame clones alone and is incomplete. This sample yields approximately 250,000 clones, of which 88% are seen a single time; 2% to 2.5% belongs to the top ten. The material sequenced was PBMCs or T cells enriched from blood (not recorded which). The receptors were gathered from a woman aged 55 to 70 in a cohort exposed to, infected with or recovered from COVID-19 (not recorded which). CDR3s include the opening cysteine and the closing phenylalanine or tryptophan. The order of the fields is clone size, J gene, V gene, D gene, CDR3 protein, CDR3 DNA. D genes are given only for firm matches. Clone sizes are given selectively: once, few, many, or a class where the clone is expanded.

-	TRBJ2-1	TRBV7-2	TRBD2	CASSLTLADNEQFF	TGTGCCAGCAGCCTCACACTAGCGGACAATGAGCAGTTCTTC
-	TRBJ2-4	TRBV5-1	TRBD1	CASSGDSSAKNIQYF	TGCGCCAGCAGCGGGGACAGCTCTGCCAAAAACATTCAGTACTTC
-	TRBJ2-3	TRBV5-4	TRBD2	CASSYRTSGRGSDTQYF	TGTGCCAGCAGCTACCGGACTAGCGGGAGGGGCTCAGATACGCAGTATTTT
-	TRBJ2-2	TRBV11-2	-	CASSLDETVNTGELFF	TGTGCCAGCAGCTTAGATGAGACAGTGAACACCGGGGAGCTGTTTTTT
-	TRBJ1-3	TRBV5-6	TRBD1	CASSTGQPLYSGNTIYF	TGTGCCAGCAGTACGGGACAGCCCTTATACTCTGGAAACACCATATATTTT
-	TRBJ2-7	TRBV7-9	TRBD1	CASSGRGQGQYF	TGTGCCAGCAGCGGCAGGGGGCAGGGGCAGTACTTC
-	TRBJ2-1	TRBV11-2	-	CASSLGVGVQFF	TGTGCCAGCAGCTTAGGAGTTGGTGTCCAGTTCTTC
-	TRBJ1-4	TRBV10-2	TRBD1	CASSDRGNEKLFF	TGCGCCAGCAGCGACAGGGGGAATGAAAAACTGTTTTTT
once	TRBJ1-3	TRBV18	-	CASSPTTASSGNTIYF	TGTGCCAGCTCACCGACGACAGCCAGCTCTGGAAACACCATATATTTT
few	TRBJ2-2	TRBV30	TRBD2	CAWGTESGRATGELFF	TGTGCCTGGGGTACCGAGAGCGGGAGGGCCACCGGGGAGCTGTTTTTT
once	TRBJ1-2	TRBV9	TRBD1	CASSTSTGGNGYTF	TGTGCCAGCAGCACCTCCACAGGGGGCAATGGCTACACCTTC